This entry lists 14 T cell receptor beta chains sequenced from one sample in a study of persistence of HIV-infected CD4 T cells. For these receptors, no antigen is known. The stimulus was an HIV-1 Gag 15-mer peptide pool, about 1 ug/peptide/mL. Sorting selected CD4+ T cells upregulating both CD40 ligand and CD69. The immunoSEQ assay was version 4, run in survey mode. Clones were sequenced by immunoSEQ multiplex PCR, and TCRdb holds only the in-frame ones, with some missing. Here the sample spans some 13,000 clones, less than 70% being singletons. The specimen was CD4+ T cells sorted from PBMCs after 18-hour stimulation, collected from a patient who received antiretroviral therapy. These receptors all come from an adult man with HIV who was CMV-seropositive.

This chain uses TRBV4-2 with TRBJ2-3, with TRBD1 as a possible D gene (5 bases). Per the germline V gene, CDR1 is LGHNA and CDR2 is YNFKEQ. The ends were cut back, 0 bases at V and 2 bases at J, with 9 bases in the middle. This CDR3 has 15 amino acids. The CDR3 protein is CASSQDLRVTDTQYF. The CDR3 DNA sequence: TGTGCCAGCAGCCAAGATCTCAGGGTCACAGATACGCAGTATTTT.

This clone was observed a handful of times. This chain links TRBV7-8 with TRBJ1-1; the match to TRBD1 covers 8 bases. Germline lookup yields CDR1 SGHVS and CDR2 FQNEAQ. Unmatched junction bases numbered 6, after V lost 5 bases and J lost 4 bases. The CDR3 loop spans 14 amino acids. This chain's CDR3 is CASSQTGVSTEAFF. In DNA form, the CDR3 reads TGTGCCAGCAGCCAGACAGGGGTTAGCACTGAAGCTTTCTTT. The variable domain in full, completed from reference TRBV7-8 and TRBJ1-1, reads GAGVSQSPRYKVAKRGQDVALRCDPISGHVSLFWYQQALGQGPEFLTYFQNEAQLDKSGLPSDRFFAERPEGSVSTLKIQRTQQEDSAVYLCASSQTGVSTEAFFGQGTRLTVV.

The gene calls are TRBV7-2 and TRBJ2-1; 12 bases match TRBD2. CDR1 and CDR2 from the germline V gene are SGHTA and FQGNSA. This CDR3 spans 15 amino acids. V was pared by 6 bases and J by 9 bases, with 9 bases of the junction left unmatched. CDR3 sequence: CASRRLAGEGSEQFF. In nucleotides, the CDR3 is TGTGCCAGCAGGCGACTAGCGGGAGAAGGTAGTGAGCAGTTCTTC.

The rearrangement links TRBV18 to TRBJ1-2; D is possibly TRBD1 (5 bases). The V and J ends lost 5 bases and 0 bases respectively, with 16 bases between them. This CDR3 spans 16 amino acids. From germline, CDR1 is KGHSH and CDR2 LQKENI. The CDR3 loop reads CASSKETATSNYGYTF. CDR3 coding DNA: TGTGCCAGCTCAAAGGAGACAGCCACCTCTAACTATGGCTACACCTTC.

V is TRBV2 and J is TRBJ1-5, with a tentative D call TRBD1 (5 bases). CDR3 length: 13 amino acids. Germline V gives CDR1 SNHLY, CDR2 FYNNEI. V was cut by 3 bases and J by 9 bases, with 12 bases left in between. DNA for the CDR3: TGTGCCAGCAGTGATGTAGGGGTCGCGCCCCAGCATTTT. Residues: CASSDVGVAPQHF.

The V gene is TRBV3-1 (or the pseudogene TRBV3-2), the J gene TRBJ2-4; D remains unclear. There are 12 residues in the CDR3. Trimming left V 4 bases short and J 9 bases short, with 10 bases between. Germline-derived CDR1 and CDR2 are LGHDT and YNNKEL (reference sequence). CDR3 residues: CASSRLPVIQYF. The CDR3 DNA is TGTGCCAGCAGCCGCCTCCCCGTCATTCAGTACTTC.

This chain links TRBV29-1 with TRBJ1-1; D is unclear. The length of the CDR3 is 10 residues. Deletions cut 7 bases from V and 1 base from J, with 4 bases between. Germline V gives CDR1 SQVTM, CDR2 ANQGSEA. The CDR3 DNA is TGCAGCGGAAAGAACACTGAAGCTTTCTTT. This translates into CSGKNTEAFF.

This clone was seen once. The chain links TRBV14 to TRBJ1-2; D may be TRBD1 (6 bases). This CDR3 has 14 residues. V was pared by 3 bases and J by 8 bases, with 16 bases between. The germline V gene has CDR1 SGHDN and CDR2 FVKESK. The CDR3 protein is CASSHRGPLSGYTF. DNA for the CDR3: TGTGCCAGCAGCCACAGGGGCCCTCTCTCCGGCTACACCTTC.

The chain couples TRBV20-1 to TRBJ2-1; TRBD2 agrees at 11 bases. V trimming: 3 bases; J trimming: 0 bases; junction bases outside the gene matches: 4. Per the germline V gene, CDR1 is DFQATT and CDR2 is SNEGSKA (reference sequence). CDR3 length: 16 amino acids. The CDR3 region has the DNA TGCAGTGCTAGTGCTAGCGGGGGGATCTCCTACAATGAGCAGTTCTTC. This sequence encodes CSASASGGISYNEQFF.

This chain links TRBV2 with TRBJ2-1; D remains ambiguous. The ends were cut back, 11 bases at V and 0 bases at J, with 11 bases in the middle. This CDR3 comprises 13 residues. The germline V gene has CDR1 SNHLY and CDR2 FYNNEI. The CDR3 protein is CARAASSYNEQFF. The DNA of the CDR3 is TGTGCCCGGGCGGCGAGCTCCTACAATGAGCAGTTCTTC.

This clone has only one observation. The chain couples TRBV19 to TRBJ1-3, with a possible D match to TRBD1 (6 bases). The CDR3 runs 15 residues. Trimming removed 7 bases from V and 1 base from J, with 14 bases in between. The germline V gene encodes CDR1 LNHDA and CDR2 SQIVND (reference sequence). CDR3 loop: CASTLNDRSGNTIYF. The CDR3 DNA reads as TGTGCCAGTACTCTCAACGACAGGTCTGGAAACACCATATATTTT.

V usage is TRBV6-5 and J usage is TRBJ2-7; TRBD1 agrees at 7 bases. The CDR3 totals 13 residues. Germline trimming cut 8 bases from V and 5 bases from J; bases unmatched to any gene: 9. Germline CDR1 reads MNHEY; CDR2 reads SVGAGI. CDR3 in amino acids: CASLATGRHEQYF. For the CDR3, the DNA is TGTGCCAGCCTCGCGACAGGGCGGCACGAGCAGTACTTC.

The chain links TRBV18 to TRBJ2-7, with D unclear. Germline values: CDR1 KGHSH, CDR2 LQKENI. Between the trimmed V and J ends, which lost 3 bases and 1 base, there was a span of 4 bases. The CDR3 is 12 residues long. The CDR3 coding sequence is TGTGCCAGCTCACCCACTTCCTACGAGCAGTACTTC. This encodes CASSPTSYEQYF.

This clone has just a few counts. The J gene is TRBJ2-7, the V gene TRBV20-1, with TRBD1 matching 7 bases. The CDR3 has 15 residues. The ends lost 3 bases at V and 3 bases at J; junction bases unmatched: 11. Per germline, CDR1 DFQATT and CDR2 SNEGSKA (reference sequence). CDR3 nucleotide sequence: TGCAGTGCTAGTCCCCCACAGGGGTTTGGCTACGAGCAGTACTTC. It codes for CSASPPQGFGYEQYF.